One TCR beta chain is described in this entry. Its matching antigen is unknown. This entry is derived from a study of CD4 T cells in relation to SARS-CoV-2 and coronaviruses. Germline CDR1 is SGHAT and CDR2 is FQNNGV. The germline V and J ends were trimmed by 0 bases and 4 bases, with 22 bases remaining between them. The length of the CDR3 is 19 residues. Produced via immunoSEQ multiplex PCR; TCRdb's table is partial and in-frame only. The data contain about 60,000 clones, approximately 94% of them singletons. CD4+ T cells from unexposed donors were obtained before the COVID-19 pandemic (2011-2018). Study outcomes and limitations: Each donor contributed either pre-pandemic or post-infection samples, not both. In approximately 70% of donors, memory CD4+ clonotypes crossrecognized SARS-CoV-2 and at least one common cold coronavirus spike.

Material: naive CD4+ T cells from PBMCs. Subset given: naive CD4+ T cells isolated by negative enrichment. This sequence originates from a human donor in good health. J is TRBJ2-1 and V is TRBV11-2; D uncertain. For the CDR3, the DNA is TGTGCCAGCAGCTTAGATTCTTTAAGCCTCGAAACCCATTACAATGAGCAGTTCTTC. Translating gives CASSLDSLSLETHYNEQFF.